The rows below give T cell receptor beta chains drawn from one sample of a study of blood T cell repertoires in COVID-19. Generated by immunoSEQ multiplex PCR, the TCRdb table keeps only in-frame clones and is missing some. The sample has 70,000 to 100,000 clones, 85% to 95% seen once. The sample was peripheral blood. These receptors were taken from a man aged 55-75 years with acute or convalescent COVID-19. Both conserved end residues are part of each CDR3. D genes are given only for firm matches. Rows may omit the clone size; those that give it use once, few, many or a size class.

>TRBJ1-1|NA|NA|TRBV7-8|15
TGTGCCAGCAGCTTAGGCCGGGGGGCGGGAACTGAAGCTTTCTTT
CASSLGRGAGTEAFF
>TRBJ2-7|NA|NA|TRBV11-1|15
TGTGCCAGCAGCTCAAGCACAGGGTCCCACTACGAGCAGTACTTC
CASSSSTGSHYEQYF
>TRBJ1-6|NA|TRBD1|TRBV2|14
TGTGCCAGCACCGCGGACAGGGGAAATTCACCCCTCCACTTT
CASTADRGNSPLHF
>TRBJ2-7|NA|TRBD2|TRBV5-1|15
TGCGCCAGCAGCTTGGCCAGCGGGAGAGGCTACGAGCAGTACTTC
CASSLASGRGYEQYF
>TRBJ2-1|NA|TRBD2|TRBV2|16
TGTGCCAGCAGGGGAGATACTAGCGGCTCCTACAATGAGCAGTTCTTC
CASRGDTSGSYNEQFF
>TRBJ1-1|NA|NA|TRBV12-3/TRBV12-4|12
TGTGCCAGCAGTTTTCCAGGGGCTGAAGCTTTCTTT
CASSFPGAEAFF
>TRBJ2-1|NA|NA|TRBV11-2|12
TGTGCCAGCAGCCTCTACGCTGGTGAGCAGTTCTTC
CASSLYAGEQFF
>TRBJ2-3|NA|TRBD2|TRBV5-1|14
TGCGCCAGCAGCTTCTCTAGCGGAACAGATACGCAGTATTTT
CASSFSSGTDTQYF
>TRBJ2-3|NA|TRBD2|TRBV13|16
TGTGCCAGCAGCTTATTCTCTGCTAGCGGGAGTTATACGCAGTATTTT
CASSLFSASGSYTQYF
>TRBJ2-7|NA|NA|TRBV6-5|13
TGTGCCAGCAGTTACGGCAGGGTGGGCGAGCAGTACTTC
CASSYGRVGEQYF
>TRBJ1-5|NA|TRBD1|TRBV27|15
TGTGCCAGCAGTTTCGGGACAGGGCCCAATCAGCCCCAGCATTTT
CASSFGTGPNQPQHF
>TRBJ2-3|NA|NA|TRBV27|13
TGTGCCAGCGGGGAGTACGGAGCAGATACGCAGTATTTT
CASGEYGADTQYF
>TRBJ2-1|NA|TRBD2|TRBV10-3|15
TGTGCCATCAGTCCACTAGCGGGTTCCTACAATGAGCAGTTCTTC
CAISPLAGSYNEQFF
>TRBJ2-3|NA|TRBD2|TRBV20-1|14
TGCAGTGCTAGTGGGACTAGCGGGAGTGATACGCAGTATTTT
CSASGTSGSDTQYF
>TRBJ1-2|NA|NA|TRBV19|15
TGTGCCAGTAGTAGTATAGTTTCAGGGGTTGGGGGCTACACCTTC
CASSSIVSGVGGYTF
>TRBJ2-7|NA|TRBD1|TRBV5-1|15
TGCGCCAGCAGCAAGGGGACAGGGGTTTCCTACGAGCAGTACTTC
CASSKGTGVSYEQYF
>TRBJ2-1|NA|TRBD2|TRBV18|13
TGTGCCAGCTCACCGGCCGGGGGGGATGAGCAGTTCTTC
CASSPAGGDEQFF
>TRBJ1-5|once|TRBD1|TRBV6-2/TRBV6-3|16
TGTGCCAGCAGTTACTTGCTTACAGGGGGTCATCAGCCCCAGCATTTT
CASSYLLTGGHQPQHF
>TRBJ2-7|NA|NA|TRBV4-2|16
TGTGCCAGCAGCCAAGCGGGAGCAGCTCCAAGGCACGAGCAGTACTTC
CASSQAGAAPRHEQYF
>TRBJ2-7|once|TRBD1|TRBV10-3|16
TGTGCCATCAGTGGGGGCTCCGGGACAGGAGCCTACGAGCAGTACTTC
CAISGGSGTGAYEQYF
>TRBJ2-3|NA|TRBD2|TRBV2|16
TGTGCCAGCAGTGAAGGGACTAGCGGTAGCACAGATACGCAGTATTTT
CASSEGTSGSTDTQYF
>TRBJ2-3|once|TRBD2|TRBV7-2|15
TGTGCCAGCAGCCTCACTAGCGGGAGCACAGATACGCAGTATTTT
CASSLTSGSTDTQYF
>TRBJ2-1|NA|TRBD1|TRBV29-1|14
TGCAGCGTAGCCTCGGCAGGGGGACGCAATGAGCAGTTCTTC
CSVASAGGRNEQFF
>TRBJ2-3|NA|NA|TRBV29-1|16
TGCAGCGTTGAAGATCCGGCTAGCGCGTTAACAGATACGCAGTATTTT
CSVEDPASALTDTQYF
>TRBJ1-1|few|TRBD1|TRBV30|13
TGTGCCTGGAGACCTGACAGGGGGCTGGAAGCTTTCTTT
CAWRPDRGLEAFF
>TRBJ2-7|NA|TRBD2|TRBV7-2|14
TGTGCCAGCAGCTTAGGCGGGAGAATCTACGAGCAGTACTTC
CASSLGGRIYEQYF
>TRBJ2-7|NA|TRBD1|TRBV3-1/TRBV3-2|15
TGTGCCAGCAGCCAAGTGCCCAGGGGGTTCTACGAGCAGTACTTC
CASSQVPRGFYEQYF
>TRBJ2-1|once|TRBD2|TRBV3-1/TRBV3-2|13
TGTGCCAGTAAGCGGGACTCCTACAATGAGCAGTTCTTC
CASKRDSYNEQFF
>TRBJ2-3|NA|NA|TRBV9|16
TGTGCCAGCAGCGTAGTGTACGGGGGAGGCACAGATACGCAGTATTTT
CASSVVYGGGTDTQYF
>TRBJ2-7|NA|NA|TRBV5-6|12
TGTGCCAGCAGCTTGGTTAGCTACGAGCAGTACTTC
CASSLVSYEQYF
>TRBJ2-1|NA|NA|TRBV11-3|12
TGTGCCAGCAGCTTACAATCGGTGGAGCAGTTCTTC
CASSLQSVEQFF
>TRBJ1-2|NA|TRBD1|TRBV2|16
TGTGCCAGCAGTATCTCTAGACAGGGAGATAACTATGGCTACACCTTC
CASSISRQGDNYGYTF
>TRBJ2-1|NA|NA|TRBV21-1|17
TGTGCCAGCAGCAAGCCCCCTACAGAGCGGGAGTCGGGTGAGCAGTTCTTC
CASSKPPTERESGEQFF
>TRBJ2-5|NA|TRBD2|TRBV9|16
TGTGCCAGCAGCGTAGCTGGAGCGGGAGTGCGGGAGACCCAGTACTTC
CASSVAGAGVRETQYF
>TRBJ2-5|NA|NA|TRBV12-3/TRBV12-4|13
TGTGCCAGCACTAGGACAACCCAAGAGACCCAGTACTTC
CASTRTTQETQYF
>TRBJ1-2|NA|TRBD1|TRBV19|17
TGTGCCAGTAGTATAGTTACAGGGGGGGCTATTCACTATGGCTACACCTTC
CASSIVTGGAIHYGYTF
>TRBJ2-1|NA|TRBD2|TRBV4-1|15
TGCGCCAGCAGCCCCCCGGGGACTAGTATCGGTGAGCAGTTCTTC
CASSPPGTSIGEQFF
>TRBJ2-3|NA|NA|TRBV5-4|16
TGTGCCAGCAGCCGCTCGGGCGGGATCAGCACAGATACGCAGTATTTT
CASSRSGGISTDTQYF
>TRBJ1-2|once|TRBD1|TRBV5-1|14
TGCGCCAGCAGCACGGGACAGGAGTATGATGGCTACACCTTC
CASSTGQEYDGYTF